Listed below are T cell receptor beta chains from one sample, sequenced in a study of cytomegalovirus exposure and HLA in healthy donors. Sequenced by immunoSEQ multiplex PCR; TCRdb stores in-frame clones only, minus some. The table includes under 200,000 clones, approximately 78% detected once. Sequencing input: PBMCs. The receptors were gathered from a woman aged 40 to 49 in good health and CMV-seronegative. CDR3s include the opening cysteine and the closing phenylalanine or tryptophan. Fields, in order: D gene, clone size, J gene, V gene, CDR3 DNA, CDR3 protein. The D gene is left open where the match is weak. Size values are once, few and many counts, or a class for expanded clones, and some rows have none.

d_gene: TRBD2; abundance: .; j_gene: TRBJ2-3; v_gene: TRBV28; CDR3nt: TGTGCCAGCAGTTCTAGCGGGGACACAGATACGCAGTATTTT; CDR3aa: CASSSSGDTDTQYF
d_gene: TRBD1; abundance: .; j_gene: TRBJ1-2; v_gene: TRBV5-1; CDR3nt: TGCGCCAGCAGCTTGGCGGCAGGGGGCAGAGACTATGGCTACACCTTC; CDR3aa: CASSLAAGGRDYGYTF
d_gene: TRBD1; abundance: .; j_gene: TRBJ1-3; v_gene: TRBV9; CDR3nt: TGTGCCAGCAGCGCACAAGATTCGGGACAGGGGAACACCATATATTTT; CDR3aa: CASSAQDSGQGNTIYF
d_gene: TRBD2; abundance: once; j_gene: TRBJ2-7; v_gene: TRBV4-1; CDR3nt: TGCGCCAGCAGCCAAGTCACTAGCGGTGCCTACGAGCAGTACTTC; CDR3aa: CASSQVTSGAYEQYF
d_gene: TRBD1; abundance: .; j_gene: TRBJ1-1; v_gene: TRBV6-5; CDR3nt: TGTGCCAGCAGTACCGACAGGGGGCTGAGCACTGAAGCTTTCTTT; CDR3aa: CASSTDRGLSTEAFF
d_gene: TRBD1; abundance: few; j_gene: TRBJ1-1; v_gene: TRBV2; CDR3nt: TGTGCCAGTGAGGGGAGGACAGGGAGGAACACTGAAGCTTTCTTT; CDR3aa: CASEGRTGRNTEAFF
d_gene: TRBD2; abundance: .; j_gene: TRBJ2-5; v_gene: TRBV2; CDR3nt: TGTGCCAGCAGTCCCGAGCGGGGGGGCCGCGAGACCCAGTACTTC; CDR3aa: CASSPERGGRETQYF
d_gene: .; abundance: .; j_gene: TRBJ1-5; v_gene: TRBV27; CDR3nt: TGTGCCAGCAGTTTCGCGGTGGACAATCAGCCCCAGCATTTT; CDR3aa: CASSFAVDNQPQHF
d_gene: .; abundance: once; j_gene: TRBJ1-2; v_gene: TRBV5-1; CDR3nt: TGCGCCAGCAGCTTGGCGAGTGGGGCTTTTGGCTACACCTTC; CDR3aa: CASSLASGAFGYTF
d_gene: TRBD2; abundance: .; j_gene: TRBJ2-1; v_gene: TRBV14; CDR3nt: TGTGCCAGCAGCCAAGCGGTGGGACTAGCGGGGGCAATGGGGCAGTTCTTC; CDR3aa: CASSQAVGLAGAMGQFF
d_gene: TRBD1; abundance: .; j_gene: TRBJ1-6; v_gene: TRBV4-1; CDR3nt: TGCGCCAGCAGCCAAGATGGGACAGGGGTGTTTTCACCCCTCCACTTT; CDR3aa: CASSQDGTGVFSPLHF
d_gene: .; abundance: .; j_gene: TRBJ1-5; v_gene: TRBV6-5; CDR3nt: TGTGCCAGCAGTTCGGACTGGGGTCCCCAGCATTTT; CDR3aa: CASSSDWGPQHF
d_gene: TRBD1; abundance: .; j_gene: TRBJ1-2; v_gene: TRBV5-1; CDR3nt: TGCGCCAGCAGCCCCAAGACAGGGGGAACTATGGCCTACACCTTC; CDR3aa: CASSPKTGGTMAYTF
d_gene: TRBD2; abundance: .; j_gene: TRBJ2-1; v_gene: TRBV5-1; CDR3nt: TGCGCCAGCGAGGAAACCGGGACTAGCGGGGCTCCTAATGAGCAGTTCTTC; CDR3aa: CASEETGTSGAPNEQFF
d_gene: .; abundance: few; j_gene: TRBJ2-7; v_gene: TRBV5-4; CDR3nt: TGTGCCAGCAGCTTGATCGCCAGGGAACTGCCCCACGAGCAGTACTTC; CDR3aa: CASSLIARELPHEQYF
d_gene: TRBD1; abundance: .; j_gene: TRBJ2-5; v_gene: TRBV7-2; CDR3nt: TGTGCCAGCAGCTTTACCGGACAGGGGTGGGAGACCCAGTACTTC; CDR3aa: CASSFTGQGWETQYF
d_gene: .; abundance: few; j_gene: TRBJ1-5; v_gene: TRBV5-4; CDR3nt: TGTGCCAGCAGCCACGACACCGATCAGCCCCAGCATTTT; CDR3aa: CASSHDTDQPQHF
d_gene: .; abundance: .; j_gene: TRBJ1-6; v_gene: TRBV2; CDR3nt: TGTGCCAGCGTATTCAGCTCCTATAATTCACCCCTCCACTTT; CDR3aa: CASVFSSYNSPLHF
d_gene: .; abundance: .; j_gene: TRBJ2-1; v_gene: TRBV2; CDR3nt: TGTGCCAGCGGAGGAGTTTGGAATGAGCAGTTCTTC; CDR3aa: CASGGVWNEQFF
d_gene: .; abundance: .; j_gene: TRBJ1-2; v_gene: TRBV5-1; CDR3nt: TGCGCCAGCAGAGAGGACAACCCGCTTCACTATGGCTACACCTTC; CDR3aa: CASREDNPLHYGYTF
d_gene: TRBD2; abundance: .; j_gene: TRBJ2-1; v_gene: TRBV9; CDR3nt: TGTGCCAGCAGCACCGGGACTAGCGGATACAATGAGCAGTTCTTC; CDR3aa: CASSTGTSGYNEQFF
d_gene: .; abundance: once; j_gene: TRBJ1-1; v_gene: TRBV4-1; CDR3nt: TGCGCCAGCAGCCAAGAATATATGTCTGAAGCTTTTTTT; CDR3aa: CASSQEYMSEAFF
d_gene: .; abundance: .; j_gene: TRBJ2-3; v_gene: TRBV7-8; CDR3nt: TGTGCCAGCACCCCCTTACCTAACACAGATACGCAGTATTTT; CDR3aa: CASTPLPNTDTQYF
d_gene: TRBD1; abundance: .; j_gene: TRBJ2-7; v_gene: TRBV18; CDR3nt: TGTGCCAGCTCACCACTCGGGACAGGGGGAGGGGACGAGCAGTACTTC; CDR3aa: CASSPLGTGGGDEQYF
d_gene: TRBD2; abundance: .; j_gene: TRBJ2-3; v_gene: TRBV7-9; CDR3nt: TGTGCCAGCAGCTTACTTGGCGGGGGACTAGCGGTTGGGACGCAGTATTTT; CDR3aa: CASSLLGGGLAVGTQYF
d_gene: .; abundance: .; j_gene: TRBJ1-4; v_gene: TRBV4-1; CDR3nt: TGCGCCAGCAGCCTCCCTAGGACACGAACTAATGAAAAACTGTTTTTT; CDR3aa: CASSLPRTRTNEKLFF
d_gene: .; abundance: .; j_gene: TRBJ2-7; v_gene: TRBV29-1; CDR3nt: TGCAGCGTGGGGGGAGCGCCCTACGAGCAGTACTTC; CDR3aa: CSVGGAPYEQYF
d_gene: .; abundance: .; j_gene: TRBJ2-1; v_gene: TRBV7-6; CDR3nt: TGTGCCAGCAGCTTAGCTCAAATCAATGAGCAGTTCTTC; CDR3aa: CASSLAQINEQFF
d_gene: .; abundance: .; j_gene: TRBJ1-2; v_gene: TRBV6-5; CDR3nt: TGTGCCAGCAGTGCCGGTTCTAACTATGGCTACACCTTC; CDR3aa: CASSAGSNYGYTF
d_gene: TRBD2; abundance: once; j_gene: TRBJ2-1; v_gene: TRBV6-1; CDR3nt: TGTGCCAGCGGACTAGCGGAATACAATGAGCAGTTCTTC; CDR3aa: CASGLAEYNEQFF
d_gene: TRBD1; abundance: few; j_gene: TRBJ2-7; v_gene: TRBV7-2; CDR3nt: TGTGCCAGCAGCCACTCCCCAGACAGGGCAAGGTACTTC; CDR3aa: CASSHSPDRARYF
d_gene: .; abundance: .; j_gene: TRBJ1-2; v_gene: TRBV29-1; CDR3nt: TGCAGCGTGACCCTCGGCGGAAGGGGCTACACCTTC; CDR3aa: CSVTLGGRGYTF
d_gene: TRBD2; abundance: .; j_gene: TRBJ2-3; v_gene: TRBV14; CDR3nt: TGTGCCAGCAGCCGAGGGGCTAGCGGGGGTCTGAAACCAAGCACAGATACGCAGTATTTT; CDR3aa: CASSRGASGGLKPSTDTQYF
d_gene: .; abundance: .; j_gene: TRBJ1-5; v_gene: TRBV19; CDR3nt: TGTGCCAGTCTGAGGGACTATGGCAATCAGCCCCAGCATTTT; CDR3aa: CASLRDYGNQPQHF
d_gene: TRBD1; abundance: .; j_gene: TRBJ1-2; v_gene: TRBV6-6; CDR3nt: TGTGCCAGCAGCCTTGACAGGGGGCGAGTGCATGGCTACACCTTC; CDR3aa: CASSLDRGRVHGYTF
d_gene: .; abundance: few; j_gene: TRBJ1-1; v_gene: TRBV6-1; CDR3nt: TGTGCCAGCAGGAGACTCCAGAACACTGAAGCTTTCTTT; CDR3aa: CASRRLQNTEAFF
d_gene: TRBD2; abundance: once; j_gene: TRBJ2-1; v_gene: TRBV5-1; CDR3nt: TGCGCCAGCAGGAAGGCTAGCGGGGGACTAAGGAATGAGCAGTTCTTC; CDR3aa: CASRKASGGLRNEQFF
d_gene: .; abundance: .; j_gene: TRBJ2-2; v_gene: TRBV27; CDR3nt: TGTGCCAGCAGTTTATCTCCAGGGACGAACACCGGGGAGCTGTTTTTT; CDR3aa: CASSLSPGTNTGELFF
d_gene: TRBD2; abundance: .; j_gene: TRBJ2-5; v_gene: TRBV10-3; CDR3nt: TGTGCCATCAGTGAGAGCGGGGGGGCCAAAGAGACCCAGTACTTC; CDR3aa: CAISESGGAKETQYF
d_gene: .; abundance: .; j_gene: TRBJ1-5; v_gene: TRBV5-1; CDR3nt: TGCGCCAGCAGCTTGGACAGATATCAGCCCCAGCATTTT; CDR3aa: CASSLDRYQPQHF
d_gene: .; abundance: .; j_gene: TRBJ1-1; v_gene: TRBV5-4; CDR3nt: TGTGCCAGCAGCTTGGTTGCGGGGGCCACTGAAGCTTTCTTT; CDR3aa: CASSLVAGATEAFF
d_gene: TRBD1; abundance: few; j_gene: TRBJ1-2; v_gene: TRBV7-6; CDR3nt: TGTGCCAGCAGCTTTGCACCGACAGGGGGAAAAGGCTACACCTTC; CDR3aa: CASSFAPTGGKGYTF
d_gene: TRBD1; abundance: .; j_gene: TRBJ2-7; v_gene: TRBV27; CDR3nt: TGTGCCAGCATGCCGGCTCCGGGACAGGGCTCCTACGAGCAGTACTTC; CDR3aa: CASMPAPGQGSYEQYF
d_gene: .; abundance: .; j_gene: TRBJ1-3; v_gene: TRBV7-9; CDR3nt: TGTGCCAGCAGCCCCGGGTCTCCTTCTGGAAACACCATATATTTT; CDR3aa: CASSPGSPSGNTIYF
d_gene: .; abundance: .; j_gene: TRBJ1-3; v_gene: TRBV5-1; CDR3nt: TGCGCCAGCAGCTTGGGTTGGGGGGGAGAAGGAAACACCATATATTTT; CDR3aa: CASSLGWGGEGNTIYF
d_gene: .; abundance: .; j_gene: TRBJ1-2; v_gene: TRBV7-3; CDR3nt: TGTGCCAGCAGCTTTAAGACACAGGTTAACTATGGCTACACCTTC; CDR3aa: CASSFKTQVNYGYTF
d_gene: TRBD1; abundance: .; j_gene: TRBJ2-1; v_gene: TRBV4-1; CDR3nt: TGCGCCAGCAGCCAATGGACAGGGAGGTTCTCCTACAATGAGCAGTTCTTC; CDR3aa: CASSQWTGRFSYNEQFF
d_gene: .; abundance: .; j_gene: TRBJ1-6; v_gene: TRBV7-6; CDR3nt: TGTGCCAGCAGTCCTACAGGGAATAATTCACCCCTCCACTTT; CDR3aa: CASSPTGNNSPLHF
d_gene: TRBD1; abundance: .; j_gene: TRBJ1-6; v_gene: TRBV19; CDR3nt: TGTGCCAGTAGTAACTACGGGACAGTGTATAATTCACCCCTCCACTTT; CDR3aa: CASSNYGTVYNSPLHF
d_gene: TRBD2; abundance: .; j_gene: TRBJ2-5; v_gene: TRBV12-5; CDR3nt: TGTGCTAGTGGTTTGTCGGGGGGCCAAGAGACCCAGTACTTC; CDR3aa: CASGLSGGQETQYF
d_gene: .; abundance: .; j_gene: TRBJ2-7; v_gene: TRBV4-2; CDR3nt: TGTGCCAGCAGCCAAGAGCGGCTAGCCTACGAGCAGTACTTC; CDR3aa: CASSQERLAYEQYF
d_gene: .; abundance: .; j_gene: TRBJ2-1; v_gene: TRBV7-8; CDR3nt: TGTGCCAGCAGCTTAGGACTCGAGCGGTACAATGAGCAGTTCTTC; CDR3aa: CASSLGLERYNEQFF